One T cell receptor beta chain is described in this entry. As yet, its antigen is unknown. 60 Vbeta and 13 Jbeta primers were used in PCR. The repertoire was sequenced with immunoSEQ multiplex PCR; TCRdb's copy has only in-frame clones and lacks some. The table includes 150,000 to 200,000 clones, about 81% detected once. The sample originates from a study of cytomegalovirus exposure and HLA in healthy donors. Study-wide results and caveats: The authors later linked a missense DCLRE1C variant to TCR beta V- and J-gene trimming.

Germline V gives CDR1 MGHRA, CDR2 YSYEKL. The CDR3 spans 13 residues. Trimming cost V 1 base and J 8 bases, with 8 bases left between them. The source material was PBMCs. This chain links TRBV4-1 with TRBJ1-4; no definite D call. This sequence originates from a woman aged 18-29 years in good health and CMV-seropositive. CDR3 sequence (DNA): TGCGCCAGCAGCCAAGCTGTGCGGGAAAAACTGTTTTTT. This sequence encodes CASSQAVREKLFF.